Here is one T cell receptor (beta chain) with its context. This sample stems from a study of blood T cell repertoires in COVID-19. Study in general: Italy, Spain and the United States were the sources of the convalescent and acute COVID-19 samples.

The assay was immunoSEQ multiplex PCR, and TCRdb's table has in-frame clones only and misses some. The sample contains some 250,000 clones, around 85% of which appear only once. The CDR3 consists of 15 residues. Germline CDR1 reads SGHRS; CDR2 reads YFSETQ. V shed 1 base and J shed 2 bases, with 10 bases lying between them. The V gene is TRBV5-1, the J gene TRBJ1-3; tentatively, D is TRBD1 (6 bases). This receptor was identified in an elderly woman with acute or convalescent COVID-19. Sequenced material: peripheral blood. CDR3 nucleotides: TGCGCCAGCAGCTTGCAGGGGCCCCCTGGAAACACCATATATTTT. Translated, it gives CASSLQGPPGNTIYF.